The present entry profiles one T cell receptor beta chain with its context. No antigen is known for it. No base quality information exists; no much larger clone differs at one position. The cohort consisted of 650 to 700 healthy bone marrow donors. At the time of sampling, all cohort members were nominally healthy, though unrecorded immune exposures were likely present. The donor was CMV seropositive and was included in the group of 290 or so seropositive cohort members. A peripheral blood sample was provided by each donor, and peripheral blood mononuclear cells were used for TCR beta sequencing. Genomic DNA extraction from the blood cell samples was performed with the Qiagen DNeasy Blood Extraction Kit. These data are taken from a study of cytomegalovirus exposure and HLA in healthy donors (dated by TCRdb to between 2016 and 2019). As for the study more broadly: An earlier analysis of some 600 of the donors reported 276 Gb of sequence data and 117 million unique TCR beta sequences obtained from 180 million or so T cells. About 300 gigabases of sequencing data and 80 million or so unique TCR sequences were included in an early release covering several hundred HLA-typed donors. The genetic ancestry cluster associated with self-reported Caucasian donors included about 84% of the 300 to 400 genotyped donors. The study aimed to test whether signatures of past pathogen exposure could be identified by cataloging public T cell receptors. The study profiled the T cell repertoires of more than 500 subjects by immunosequencing and related them to cytomegalovirus serostatus. Besides the first cohort of hundreds of subjects, a separate validation cohort made up of roughly 120 different subjects was used. To predict cytomegalovirus infection status, the study combined high-throughput TCR immunosequencing, statistical association of individual TCRs with disease status, and machine learning. In a later analysis, previously published TCR beta repertoires from 500 to 750 donors were re-analyzed and high-resolution HLA genotyping was added so that TCR occurrence patterns could be studied. In the later analysis, no new phenotypic data were used to find candidate immune exposures; instead, reliance was placed on TCR beta sequences and their occurrence across donors. To decide whether each TCR beta V gene segment behaved as functional or pseudogenic, an earlier analysis of some 540 of the donors relied on high-throughput TCR beta sequencing. Donor age, sex, ethnicity and CMV serostatus were compiled together with the repertoire data. Genome-wide SNP genotypes for about 55% of the roughly 670 donors were used in a later genetic analysis, which treated that subset as a discovery cohort. Every discovery cohort repertoire had been produced on one sequencing platform. Both class I and class II loci were covered by HLA typing, at four-digit resolution. The number of typed donors differed by locus: about 620-640 for A, B, C, DRB1 and DQB1; 500 to 550 for DQA1; over 600 for DPA1; and around 470 for DPB1. Because of strong linkage in the cohort, roughly five DR-DQ haplotypes were treated as single units for association and clustering. Among some 400 genotyped donors of the cohort, an average of roughly 240,000 unique TCR beta nucleotide sequences were sequenced per donor, around a sixth of them non-productive. The study at large found these results: It was suggested by the authors that the approach could potentially be generalized to other disease states and immunological phenotypes. This cohort had only TCR beta chains sequenced, and the lack of alpha or paired-chain data limited which features could be detected. In a later analysis, most CMV-associated TCR beta chains were found to appear HLA-restricted, with HLA associations seemingly driven largely by CMV exposure. CMV serostatus was the only immune exposure information available for the cohort. Sequencing depth was assumed to be roughly uniform across donors in the presence/absence analyses, though that assumption may not hold. An earlier analysis of around 540 of the donors showed that most TCR beta V segments appeared in productive rearrangements either about 87% or about 30% of the time, which broadly matched IMGT annotations. In a later analysis, over 15,000 TCR beta sequences were associated with specific HLA alleles at a false discovery rate of 0.05. In vitro tests confirmed that a few of the cytomegalovirus-associated TCR beta chains recognize cytomegalovirus antigens. Most TCR sequences were observed very rarely across donors, whereas some public TCRs were present in many individuals. An association between a missense DCLRE1C variant and V-gene and J-gene trimming of TCR beta chains was found in a later genetic analysis and replicated in an independent cohort. A cluster of highly shared sequence variants was judged likely to represent a technical artifact of the sequencing pipeline. A later analysis reported that several top co-occurrence clusters appeared linked to parvovirus B19, influenza, CMV and Epstein-Barr virus. Seventeen rarely observed V segments, including chromosome 9 orphons, were excluded from the earlier analysis of 550 to 700 of the donors because counts were too low. In a later analysis, HLA-associated TCR beta chains were found to be more clonally expanded and to have lower generation probabilities than equally common non-associated chains. Assigning TCR associations to individual alleles was difficult when HLA alleles, especially DR and DQ, strongly co-occurred. A further reported finding was that TCR beta sequences accurately predicted the HLA-A and HLA-B alleles for most subjects in the first cohort. The study listed 164 TCR beta chains as associated with cytomegalovirus. Cytomegalovirus status was reported to be diagnosed by the classifier with high specificity and sensitivity in both the original and validation cohorts. A later genetic analysis reported fewer N-insertions in productive TCRs among donors in an Asian-associated ancestry cluster than the roughly 640-donor mean. Linkage disequilibrium might explain the correlated functional status among segregating V segments, but an unknown experimental factor could not be excluded. Some IMGT-functional V segments, including TRBV6-2 and TRBV6-3, could not be told apart with the 87-base-pair reads, so those segments were excluded. Because some donors lacked HLA typing at each locus, the association tests relied only on the typed subset. A later analysis found that TCR association rates varied across HLA loci, with DRB1 alleles showing the most associated TCRs and HLA-C alleles the fewest.

Receptor libraries were prepared by the immunoSEQ multiplex PCR assay. The multiplex PCR relied on a mix of 60 forward primers for TCR Vbeta segments and 13 reverse primers for TCR Jbeta segments. A multiplex PCR assay on genomic DNA amplified the CDR3 region of rearranged TCR beta genes. On the Illumina HiSeq System, the amplified TCR beta libraries were sequenced as 87-base-pair reads. As for the authors' bioinformatics: A later analysis tallied roughly 78 million unique TCR beta chains across the 610 or so repertoires, and approximately 12 million of those chains were shared by two or more donors. Raw reads were error-corrected and collapsed into unique sequences with a nearest-neighbor algorithm that merged closely related sequences to remove PCR and sequencing errors. CDR3 sequences were aligned to IMGT reference sequences to assign V, D and J gene segments. For a sequence to be retained, a match of at least six nucleotides was required to both a V gene segment and a J gene segment. Rearrangements were called productive when the CDR3 lacked stop codons and stayed in frame with V and J; all others were non-productive. Following IMGT convention, CDR3 was defined as the stretch from the second conserved V-encoded cysteine to the conserved J-encoded phenylalanine. The earlier analysis of about 620 of the donors excluded sequences that lacked an unambiguous match to a single V gene segment. In an earlier analysis of several hundred of the donors, V segments were called functional above 56.7% productive rearrangements and were called segregating when the between-donor standard deviation exceeded 5%. A statistical classification framework was developed to diagnose cytomegalovirus status using the catalog of TCR beta chain sequences. V and J gene assignment, in a later analysis, came from comparing TCR nucleotide sequences with IMGT/GENE-DB human TR gene sequences. In a later analysis, CDR3 sequences and most-parsimonious VDJ recombination scenarios were assigned using the TCRdist pipeline. In a later analysis, each TCR beta chain was defined by its CDR3 amino acid sequence together with its V-gene family, and reads without a unique V-gene family were excluded. A later analysis removed roughly 590 highly shared, low-generation-probability nucleotide sequences to deal with suspected cross-contamination and a sequencing artifact. In a later analysis, a clonal expansion index was calculated for each public chain from normalized within-repertoire ranks of inferred template counts. In a later analysis, generation probabilities were computed with a VDJ recombination model fitted to out-of-frame rearrangements, and the resulting probabilities were checked against IGoR. In a later analysis, hypergeometric tests were used to score TCR-TCR, TCR-HLA and TCR-CMV co-occurrence, with a repertoire-size bias correction applied to TCR pairs. A later analysis estimated false discovery rates by permuting HLA or CMV assignments 20 times. A later analysis grouped co-occurring TCRs with DBSCAN, adding TCRdist sequence similarity when clustering within HLA-allele-positive subsets. Repertoires with fewer than 30,000 or more than 120,000 public chains were left out of co-occurrence clustering, as were several repertoires with anomalous nucleotide sharing. In TCRdb, the immuneACCESS table is reduced to in-frame sequences with V and J assigned. These tables do not hold every clone; where another copy was compared, an unresolved V gene accounts for under half, and the others remain unexplained. V and J calls and clone size are those listed in that table; D and trimming were worked out from the DNA. The sample records 83,000 or so clones, about 85% of which are singletons. The ten top clones hold around 15% of the sample.

Reading the germline V gene gives CDR1 SGHVS and CDR2 FNYEAQ. The CDR3 starts with the cysteine, ends with the phenylalanine, and has 15 residues. Just the 45-base CDR3 DNA is kept, in frame starting at base 1. The origin of this receptor is a woman aged 40-49 years in good health and CMV-seropositive. The sequenced sample was PBMCs. The V and J segments used are TRBV7-6 and TRBJ2-5; 9 bases in between match TRBD2. The J call may be wrong; the DNA end is better matched by TRBJ2-7. Here is the DNA: TGTGCCAGCAGCTTAGGGACTAGCGCCTCCTACGAGCAGTACTTC. It codes for CASSLGTSASYEQYF.